The next 9 T cell receptor beta chains were all read from a single sample in a study of radiotherapy plus CTLA-4 blockade in lung cancer. Generated by immunoSEQ multiplex PCR, the TCRdb table keeps only in-frame clones and is missing some. Here the sample spans some 46,000 clones, approximately 80% being singletons. Sequenced material: peripheral blood, taken from a patient treated with radiotherapy plus ipilimumab. All receptors come from a human donor with non-small cell lung cancer whose response to radiotherapy plus ipilimumab could not be evaluated.

The chain links TRBV7-2 to TRBJ2-7, with D maybe TRBD2 (5 bases). There are 12 residues in the CDR3. CDR1 SGHTA and CDR2 FQGNSA come from the germline V gene. The V end lost 1 base, the J end lost 10 bases, and 11 bases lay between the germline ends. As DNA, the CDR3 is TGTGCCAGCAGCTTAGAGGCGGGTATACAGTACTTC. Its translation is CASSLEAGIQYF.

The rearrangement joins TRBV6-6 to TRBJ2-7; TRBD1 might be the D (6 bases). V lost 0 bases to trimming and J lost 0 bases, with 12 bases between them. CDR1 is MNHNY, CDR2 SVGAGI, per germline (reference sequence). The CDR3 spans 16 residues. CDR3 in DNA: TGTGCCAGCAGTTACTCGACTACAGGGCCCTCCTACGAGCAGTACTTC. The encoded protein is CASSYSTTGPSYEQYF.

The chain employs TRBV7-2 and TRBJ1-2; D is perhaps TRBD1 (6 bases). The CDR3 runs to 14 residues. Trimming left V 5 bases short and J 5 bases short, with 15 bases between. Germline assignment: CDR1 SGHTA and CDR2 FQGNSA. CDR3 in DNA: TGTGCCAGCAGCATCGACAGGCAGGGATATGGCTACACCTTC. This sequence encodes CASSIDRQGYGYTF.

This chain joins TRBV4-3 and TRBJ2-7, with D hard to call. CDR1 and CDR2 from the germline V gene are LGHNA and YSLEER. The CDR3 is made up of 13 amino acids. Trimming shortened V by 0 bases and J by 7 bases, and 10 bases separated the two germline ends. The CDR3 region has the DNA TGCGCCAGCAGCCAAGATCTGGCGAGGGAGCAGTACTTC. Translation: CASSQDLAREQYF.

The V call is TRBV29-1, the J call TRBJ1-2; 10 bases map to TRBD1. Germline assignment: CDR1 SQVTM and CDR2 ANQGSEA. V lost 3 bases to trimming and J lost 1 base; unmatched junction nucleotides: 5. This CDR3 is 15 amino acids long. The CDR3 protein is CSVESRDRGNYGYTF. The CDR3 DNA reads TGCAGCGTTGAGAGCCGGGACAGGGGTAACTATGGCTACACCTTC.

This clone was observed once. The CDR3 region is CASSRAGDYGYTF. The CDR3 bases are TGTGCCAGCAGCCGGGCGGGGGACTATGGCTACACCTTC. The chain links TRBV7-3 to TRBJ1-2; TRBD1 is a possible D gene (5 bases). The length of the CDR3 is 13 residues. Germline V gene data show CDR1 as SGHTA and CDR2 as FQGTGA. Deletions cut 5 bases from V and 3 bases from J, with 10 bases between.

This clone was detected a few times. This chain uses TRBV7-2 with TRBJ1-2, with 7 bases identical to TRBD1. Germline-derived CDR1 and CDR2 are SGHTA and FQGNSA. After removal of 1 base from V and 0 bases from J, the junction contained 2 bases not matched to a gene. This CDR3 region has 15 residues. CDR3 sequence (DNA): TGTGCCAGCAGCTTAGAGGGACAGACTAACTATGGCTACACCTTC. Its translation is CASSLEGQTNYGYTF.

The gene calls are TRBV18 and TRBJ1-1, with TRBD1 matching 8 bases. After removal of 6 bases from V and 7 bases from J, the junction contained 10 bases not matched to a gene. CDR3 length equals 14 residues. Germline V lookup: CDR1 KGHSH, CDR2 LQKENI. The DNA of the CDR3 is TGTGCCAGCTCGCACGGGACAGGCATAGGTGAAGCTTTCTTT. It codes for CASSHGTGIGEAFF.

This clone was recorded only once. The chain combines TRBV4-1 with TRBJ1-2; D not resolved. V lost 0 bases and J 0 bases, leaving 8 bases between the germline ends. Germline CDR1 reads MGHRA; CDR2 reads YSYEKL. The CDR3 is 15 amino acids. The CDR3 DNA is TGCGCCAGCAGCCAAGATCTTACAGCTAACTATGGCTACACCTTC. Amino acid sequence: CASSQDLTANYGYTF.